This entry lists 18 T cell receptor beta chains sequenced from one sample in a study of OX40 agonist ivuxolimab in advanced cancers. Clones were sequenced by immunoSEQ multiplex PCR, and TCRdb holds only the in-frame ones, with some missing. In the table there are 78,000 or so clones, approximately 92% of which are singletons. The sequences come from CD4+ or CD8+ T cells sorted from blood, collected in a trial of the OX40 agonist ivuxolimab. The receptors originated from an adult with an advanced solid tumor such as melanoma, head and neck, liver or kidney cancer.

V usage is TRBV13 and J usage is TRBJ2-1; 10 bases match TRBD2. Per germline, CDR1 PRHDT and CDR2 FYEKMQ (reference sequence). Trimming took 5 bases from V and 7 from J; bases not matched to a gene: 8. This CDR3 contains 15 residues. The DNA of the CDR3 is TGTGCCAGCAGCGAGCAGCGGGGGGGCCTGAATGAGCAGTTCTTC. Translation gives CASSEQRGGLNEQFF.

This chain links TRBV4-1 with TRBJ1-2; 7 positions agree with TRBD1. Germline lookup yields CDR1 MGHRA and CDR2 YSYEKL. V lost 1 base, J lost 3 bases, and 2 bases stayed unmatched. CDR3 size: 14 residues. The CDR3: CASSQVTGDYGYTF. The CDR3 DNA sequence: TGCGCCAGCAGCCAAGTAACAGGGGACTATGGCTACACCTTC.

The chain recombines TRBV7-6 with TRBJ1-2; D ambiguous. V was clipped by 1 base and J by 6 bases, with 6 bases between them. The CDR3 runs 12 residues. Germline V gene sequence: CDR1 SGHVS, CDR2 FNYEAQ. The CDR3 region is CASSLGPNGYTF. The CDR3 coding sequence is TGTGCCAGCAGCTTAGGTCCCAATGGCTACACCTTC.

This clone was detected once. This chain uses TRBV7-6 with TRBJ1-3, with D perhaps TRBD1 (5 bases). The CDR3 has 16 amino acids. Germline lookup yields CDR1 SGHVS and CDR2 FNYEAQ. The V end was cut by 1 base, the J end by 6 bases, with 16 bases between. CDR3 protein: CASSLEPPQGKNTIYF. The DNA of the CDR3 is TGTGCCAGCAGCTTAGAACCCCCGCAGGGAAAAAACACCATATATTTT.

The genes are TRBV4-1 and TRBJ1-1, with TRBD1 as a possible D gene (6 bases). Trimming took 0 bases from V and 2 from J, leaving 16 bases between them. The CDR3 is 17 residues long. Germline assignment: CDR1 MGHRA and CDR2 YSYEKL. CDR3 region: CASSQEAWGAENTEAFF. The CDR3 DNA reads as TGCGCCAGCAGCCAAGAAGCGTGGGGGGCGGAAAACACTGAAGCTTTCTTT.

V usage is TRBV13 and J usage is TRBJ2-7, with D hard to call. CDR3 length: 12 amino acids. The V gene's germline CDR1 is PRHDT and CDR2 FYEKMQ (reference sequence). Trimming shortened V by 3 bases and J by 3 bases, and 6 bases separated the two germline ends. In DNA, the CDR3 is TGTGCCAGCAGCTTCCTGGGCTACGAGCAGTACTTC. This sequence encodes CASSFLGYEQYF.

The CDR3 protein is CASSVGAAGELFF. The CDR3 DNA reads TGTGCCAGCAGCGTAGGGGCGGCCGGGGAGCTGTTTTTT. V is TRBV6-6 and J is TRBJ2-2; TRBD1 is a possible D gene (5 bases). CDR1 and CDR2 (germline): MNHNY, SVGAGI (reference sequence). This CDR3 contains 13 residues. Trimming pared 6 bases from V and 6 bases from J, leaving 11 bases between.

V usage is TRBV7-9 and J usage is TRBJ1-1, with D maybe TRBD1 (5 bases). The CDR3 spans 16 residues. Trimming removed 4 bases from V and 2 bases from J, with 17 bases in between. Germline V gene sequence: CDR1 SEHNR, CDR2 FQNEAQ (reference sequence). CDR3: CASSSRGKWANTEAFF. Written as DNA, the CDR3 is TGTGCCAGCAGCTCAAGGGGAAAATGGGCAAACACTGAAGCTTTCTTT.

This clone occurred once. The chain combines TRBV5-5 with TRBJ2-1, with 8 bases aligning to TRBD2. The V and J ends lost 0 bases and 8 bases, in that order; junction bases with no gene match: 10. Germline-derived CDR1 and CDR2 are SGHKS and YYEKEE (reference sequence). The CDR3 has 16 residues. The CDR3 loop reads CASSLEISGVWYEQFF. CDR3 sequence (DNA): TGTGCCAGCAGCTTGGAGATTAGCGGGGTGTGGTATGAGCAGTTCTTC.

This chain connects TRBV5-1 to TRBJ2-2; 8 bases map to TRBD1. The CDR3 loop spans 15 amino acids. Germline trimming cut 4 bases from V and 4 bases from J; bases unmatched to any gene: 6. CDR1 is SGHRS, CDR2 YFSETQ, per germline. This CDR3 reads CASSPDRVGTGELFF. CDR3 bases: TGCGCCAGCAGCCCGGACAGGGTGGGCACCGGGGAGCTGTTTTTT.

This clone was counted a single time. The chain links TRBV9 to TRBJ1-5; unclear D gene. The CDR3 has 14 amino acids. The germline CDR1 and CDR2 sequences are SGDLS and YYNGEE. The germline V and J ends were trimmed by 3 bases and 1 base, with 8 bases remaining between them. The CDR3 loop is CASSAGPSNQPQHF. Written as DNA, the CDR3 is TGTGCCAGCAGCGCCGGGCCCAGCAATCAGCCCCAGCATTTT.

The chain couples TRBV6-5 to TRBJ1-1; the D is unclear. CDR1 is MNHEY, CDR2 SVGAGI, per germline. This CDR3 is 12 amino acids long. V was pared by 7 bases and J by 4 bases, with 10 bases between. The DNA for the CDR3 is TGTGCCAGCAAAGCAACTCCCACTGAAGCTTTCTTT. It specifies CASKATPTEAFF.

A word on this clone: The sample carries other DNA sequences with the same CDR3. The CDR3 loop is CASSIRGNTEAFF. As DNA, the CDR3 is TGTGCCAGTAGTATCCGAGGGAACACTGAAGCTTTCTTT. The chain uses TRBV19 and TRBJ1-1; D is unclear. Trimming took 3 bases from V and 1 from J, leaving 6 bases between them. Germline CDR1 LNHDA, CDR2 SQIVND (reference sequence). The CDR3 is 13 amino acids.

The sample holds one count of this clone. The chain carries TRBV9 and TRBJ2-3; tentative D call: TRBD2 (7 bases). The CDR3 runs to 17 residues. Between the trimmed V and J ends, which lost 3 bases and 3 bases, there was a span of 20 bases. Germline CDR1 reads SGDLS; CDR2 reads YYNGEE. This CDR3 reads CASSAAHGRGPTDTQYF. As DNA, the CDR3 is TGTGCCAGCAGCGCCGCTCATGGGCGGGGGCCTACAGATACGCAGTATTTT.

This clone was found once. The chain links TRBV2 to TRBJ2-7, with D possibly being TRBD1 (6 bases). The germline V gene has CDR1 SNHLY and CDR2 FYNNEI. The CDR3 has 13 residues. Trimming left V 4 bases short and J 5 bases short, with 12 bases between. CDR3 region: CASSAAGAHEQYF. CDR3 nucleotide sequence: TGTGCCAGCAGTGCTGCAGGGGCCCACGAGCAGTACTTC.

V usage is TRBV7-9 and J usage is TRBJ2-3; TRBD2 agrees at 10 bases. J was trimmed by 2 bases and V by 5 bases; bases with no gene match: 7. Germline CDR1 SEHNR, CDR2 FQNEAQ (reference sequence). The CDR3 is made up of 16 amino acids. DNA for the CDR3: TGTGCCAGCAGCATTGTCACTAGCGGGGTCACAGATACGCAGTATTTT. Amino acid sequence: CASSIVTSGVTDTQYF. Using reference TRBV7-9 and TRBJ2-3 for the parts outside the CDR3, the full variable domain is DTGVSQNPRHKITKRGQNVTFRCDPISEHNRLYWYRQTLGQGPEFLTYFQNEAQLEKSRLLSDRFSAERPKGSFSTLEIQRTEQGDSAMYLCASSIVTSGVTDTQYFGPGTRLTVL.

This chain links TRBV4-2 with TRBJ2-2; D is ambiguous. The germline V gene has CDR1 LGHNA and CDR2 YNFKEQ. Trimming took 1 base from V and 5 from J, leaving 14 bases between them. This CDR3 is 16 amino acids long. CDR3 residues: CASSQGPGRATGELFF. For the CDR3, the DNA is TGTGCCAGCAGCCAAGGCCCCGGACGGGCAACCGGGGAGCTGTTTTTT.

The chain uses TRBV7-8 and TRBJ2-7; 7 nucleotides agree with TRBD2. Per the germline V gene, CDR1 is SGHVS and CDR2 is FQNEAQ. Unmatched junction bases numbered 4, after V lost 3 bases and J lost 2 bases. The CDR3 consists of 14 residues. The CDR3 here is CASSLAGEAYEQYF. The CDR3 region has the DNA TGTGCCAGCAGCTTGGCGGGGGAGGCCTACGAGCAGTACTTC. Full variable domain (outside the CDR3, taken from reference TRBV7-8 and TRBJ2-7): GAGVSQSPRYKVAKRGQDVALRCDPISGHVSLFWYQQALGQGPEFLTYFQNEAQLDKSGLPSDRFFAERPEGSVSTLKIQRTQQEDSAVYLCASSLAGEAYEQYFGPGTRLTVT.